The sequence of this T cell receptor (beta chain) was determined in a study of cytomegalovirus exposure and HLA in healthy donors (dated by TCRdb to between 2016 and 2019). The study in broad terms: According to an earlier analysis of 587 of the donors, about 179 million T cells yielded 120 million or so unique TCR beta sequences and around 280 Gb of sequence data. All discovery cohort repertoires had been generated using a single sequencing platform. A separate validation cohort of roughly 120 different subjects was used in addition to the approximately 640-subject first cohort. Donor age, sex, ethnicity and CMV serostatus were compiled together with the repertoire data. The study profiled the T cell repertoires of hundreds of subjects by immunosequencing and related them to cytomegalovirus serostatus. To predict cytomegalovirus infection status, the study combined high-throughput TCR immunosequencing, statistical association of individual TCRs with disease status, and machine learning. Typing coverage differed by locus: A, B, C, DRB1 and DQB1 were typed in about 620-630 donors, DQA1 in around 500, DPA1 in some 600, and DPB1 in around 440. Among the roughly 400 genotyped donors, around 79% belonged to the genetic ancestry cluster associated with self-reported Caucasian donors. The study aimed to test whether signatures of past pathogen exposure could be identified by cataloging public T cell receptors. Among a few hundred genotyped donors of the cohort, an average of around 240,000 unique TCR beta nucleotide sequences were sequenced per donor, around 20% of them non-productive. A later analysis re-analyzed previously published TCR beta repertoires from roughly 690 donors and added high-resolution HLA genotyping to study TCR occurrence patterns. In the later analysis, no new phenotypic data were used to find candidate immune exposures; instead, reliance was placed on TCR beta sequences and their occurrence across donors. HLA typing included class I and class II loci at four-digit resolution. Five DR-DQ haplotypes were handled as single units for association and clustering, since linkage in the cohort was strong. An early release covering 550 to 700 HLA-typed donors comprised 250 to 350 gigabases of sequencing data and 85 million or so unique TCR sequences. An earlier analysis of 587 of the donors applied high-throughput TCR beta sequencing to assess whether each TCR beta V gene segment acted as functional or pseudogenic. A later genetic analysis took genome-wide SNP genotypes for about 55% of the 666 donors and used that subset as a discovery cohort.

General findings and caveats noted by the study authors: Most CMV-associated TCR beta chains appeared to be HLA-restricted in a later analysis, and the HLA associations seemed to be driven largely by CMV exposure. Only TCR beta chains were sequenced in this cohort, and the absence of alpha or paired-chain data limited detectable features. Because counts were too low, about 18 rarely observed V segments, including chromosome 9 orphons, were excluded from the earlier analysis of 587 of the donors. A few of the identified cytomegalovirus-associated TCR beta chains were confirmed in vitro to be specific for cytomegalovirus antigens. The presence/absence analyses assumed that sequencing depth was roughly uniform across donors, and that assumption may not be true. A later genetic analysis associated a missense DCLRE1C variant with V-gene and J-gene trimming of TCR beta chains, and an independent cohort replicated the association. In a later genetic analysis, fewer N-insertions in productive TCRs were reported among donors in an Asian-associated ancestry cluster than the roughly 700-donor mean. Strong co-occurrence of HLA alleles, especially DR and DQ, made assigning TCR associations to individual alleles difficult. A further reported finding was that TCR beta sequences accurately predicted the HLA-A and HLA-B alleles for most subjects in the first cohort. In an earlier analysis of roughly 500 of the donors, most TCR beta V segments appeared in productive rearrangements about 87% or about 30% of the time, broadly matching IMGT annotations. The 87-base-pair reads could not distinguish some IMGT-functional V segments, including TRBV6-2 and TRBV6-3, so those segments were excluded. The sequencing pipeline was judged likely to have produced a cluster of highly shared sequence variants as a technical artifact. The study listed over 150 TCR beta chains as associated with cytomegalovirus. Most TCR sequences were seen in very few donors, while some public TCRs were found in many individuals. In a later analysis, the rate of TCR association differed among HLA loci, with DRB1 alleles having the most associated TCRs and HLA-C alleles having the fewest. The authors suggested that the approach could potentially be generalized to other disease states and immunological phenotypes. Specific HLA alleles were associated with over 15,000 TCR beta sequences at a false discovery rate of 0.05 in a later analysis. Because HLA typing was missing for some donors at each locus, association tests included only the typed subset. In a later analysis, HLA-associated TCR beta chains showed more clonal expansion and lower generation probabilities than non-associated chains that were equally common. Correlated functional status among segregating V segments might reflect linkage disequilibrium, but an unknown experimental factor could not be ruled out. CMV serostatus was the only immune exposure information available for the cohort. In a later analysis, several top co-occurrence clusters were reported to appear linked to parvovirus B19, influenza, CMV and Epstein-Barr virus. Cytomegalovirus status was reported to be diagnosed by the classifier with high specificity and sensitivity in both the original and validation cohorts.

This clone has a single count. Its specific antigen is unknown. Base qualities are not recorded, but no much larger clone differs from it by a single base. The germline V gene yields SGHTA for CDR1 and FQGNSA for CDR2. Counted from cysteine to phenylalanine, this CDR3 has 13 amino acids. CDR3 DNA is the only sequence kept; it has 39 bases, read in frame from the first base. V is reduced by 1 base and J by 7 bases, leaving a spacing of 10 bases between them. Library creation used the immunoSEQ multiplex PCR assay. The multiplex PCR relied on a mix of 60 forward primers for TCR Vbeta segments and 13 reverse primers for TCR Jbeta segments. The CDR3 region of rearranged TCR beta genes was amplified from genomic DNA with a multiplex PCR assay. The Illumina HiSeq System was used to sequence the amplified TCR beta libraries as 87-base-pair reads. Regarding the original processing steps: A later analysis tallied tens of millions of unique TCR beta chains across the 700 or so repertoires, and about 10 million of those chains were shared by two or more donors. Raw reads were error-corrected and collapsed into unique sequences with a nearest-neighbor algorithm that merged closely related sequences to remove PCR and sequencing errors. V, D and J gene segments were assigned by aligning CDR3 sequences to IMGT reference sequences. For a sequence to be retained, a match of at least six nucleotides to both a V gene segment and a J gene segment was required. Rearrangements were classified as productive when the CDR3 lacked stop codons and remained in frame with V and J, and all other rearrangements were classified as non-productive. CDR3 was defined according to IMGT convention as the region running from the second conserved V-encoded cysteine to the conserved J-encoded phenylalanine. In an earlier analysis of around 640 of the donors, sequences lacking an unambiguous match to a single V gene segment were excluded. In an earlier analysis of a few hundred of the donors, a V segment was called functional when productive rearrangements were above 56.7%, and segregating when the standard deviation between donors exceeded 5%. A statistical classification framework was built for diagnosing cytomegalovirus status from the catalog of TCR beta chain sequences. A later analysis assigned V and J genes by comparing TCR nucleotide sequences with IMGT/GENE-DB human TR gene sequences. The TCRdist pipeline was used in a later analysis to assign CDR3 sequences and most-parsimonious VDJ recombination scenarios. A later analysis defined each TCR beta chain by its CDR3 amino acid sequence plus V-gene family, and excluded reads lacking a unique V-gene family. A later analysis removed 592 highly shared, low-generation-probability nucleotide sequences to deal with suspected cross-contamination and a sequencing artifact. A later analysis calculated a clonal expansion index for each public chain from normalized within-repertoire ranks of inferred template counts. In a later analysis, generation probabilities were computed using a VDJ recombination model fitted to out-of-frame rearrangements, and the results were checked against IGoR. A later analysis scored TCR-TCR, TCR-HLA and TCR-CMV co-occurrence with hypergeometric tests, applying a repertoire-size bias correction to TCR pairs. A later analysis estimated false discovery rates by permuting HLA or CMV assignments 20 times. A later analysis grouped co-occurring TCRs with DBSCAN, adding TCRdist sequence similarity when clustering within HLA-allele-positive subsets. For co-occurrence clustering, repertoires with fewer than 30,000 or more than 120,000 public chains were excluded, along with roughly 5 repertoires with anomalous nucleotide sharing. Imported from immuneACCESS, the table was reduced by TCRdb to in-frame sequences with V and J called. These copies leave out some clones; in studies compared against another copy, an unresolved V gene accounts for under half, and the cause of the remainder is not known. V and J calls and clone size are given by that table; D and trimming were obtained from the DNA. The sample table records approximately 260,000 clones; just under 85% of these occur just once. Clones ranked in the top ten supply approximately 2% of the sample.

The cohort comprised several hundred healthy bone marrow donors. All cohort members were sampled while nominally healthy, although unrecorded immune exposures were likely present. The donor was CMV seropositive and belonged to the group of more than 250 seropositive cohort members. Each donor provided a peripheral blood sample, and peripheral blood mononuclear cells were used for TCR beta sequencing. Genomic DNA extraction from the blood cell samples was performed with the Qiagen DNeasy Blood Extraction Kit. The chain is encoded by TRBV7-2 joined to TRBJ1-2; a tentative D call is TRBD1 (5 bases match). The sample consisted of PBMCs. The origin of this receptor is a woman in her 40s in good health and CMV-seropositive. CDR3 region: CASSLDTRVGYTF. The bases are TGTGCCAGCAGCTTAGATACCAGGGTTGGCTACACCTTC.